The sequence of this T cell receptor (beta chain) was determined in a study of ipilimumab plus nivolumab after autologous stem cell transplantation (dated by TCRdb to the early 2020s). Background on the whole study: Trial patients received a median of roughly 5 ipilimumab doses and 8 nivolumab doses. Both primary refractory and relapsed disease were represented in the DLBCL cohort, where 18-month progression-free survival was roughly 89% and 26%, respectively. Patients undergoing autologous transplant for high-risk diffuse large B cell lymphoma, mature T cell lymphoma, or multiple myeloma were enrolled in the trial. Thirty-five patients made up the trial's intent-to-treat population.

Library preparation used the immunoSEQ multiplex PCR assay. The immuneACCESS repertoire file appears here via TCRdb, limited to in-frame rearrangements. These files lack a portion of the clones; in checked studies, under half of the deficit traces to unresolved V genes, and the cause of the others is not known. This sample has 15,000 to 20,000 clones in its table, and roughly four fifths of those were observed once. Roughly 19% of the sample rests with the top ten. The CDR3 has 11 amino acids, counting the end cysteine and phenylalanine. Only CDR3 DNA remains: 33 bases, in frame from the first base. Cut back by 4 bases and 10 bases, the V and J ends lie 13 bases apart. The germline V gene (reference sequence) yields GTSNPN for CDR1 and SVGIG for CDR2. Comment on this clone: Its antigen is not yet known. Qualities for individual bases were not recorded, and no much larger clone is one base off.

Ipilimumab was given at 1 mg/kg intravenously on day 1 of selected weeks, and checkpoint therapy started 14 to 28 days after autologous transplant. Nivolumab was administered at 3 mg/kg intravenously on day 1 of weeks 1, 4, 7, 10, and every two weeks through week 26. Combined checkpoint inhibition with ipilimumab and nivolumab as consolidation after autologous stem cell transplantation was tested in a Phase Ib clinical trial. Here is what the overall study found, with its caveats: According to the authors, a biologic rationale for studying the approach further came from T cell receptor repertoire, regulatory T cell phenotype and gut microbiota profiles. Combined checkpoint inhibition as post-transplant consolidation was concluded by the authors to appear tolerable.

The chain links TRBV30 with TRBJ1-1, with no D gene named confidently. Source: PBMCs, taken in a trial of ipilimumab plus nivolumab as post-transplant consolidation. This TCR came from a male donor with diffuse large B-cell lymphoma. The sequenced DNA is TGTGCCTGGATCGTCGGTGGGGTAGCTTTCTTT. This sequence encodes CAWIVGGVAFF. With all but the CDR3 taken from the reference TRBV30 and TRBJ1-1 genes, the full variable domain is: SQTIHQWPATLVQPVGSPLSLECTVEGTSNPNLYWYRQAAGRGLQLLFYSVGIGQISSEVPQNLSASRPQDRQFILSSKKLLLSDSGFYLCAWIVGGVAFFGQGTRLTVV.